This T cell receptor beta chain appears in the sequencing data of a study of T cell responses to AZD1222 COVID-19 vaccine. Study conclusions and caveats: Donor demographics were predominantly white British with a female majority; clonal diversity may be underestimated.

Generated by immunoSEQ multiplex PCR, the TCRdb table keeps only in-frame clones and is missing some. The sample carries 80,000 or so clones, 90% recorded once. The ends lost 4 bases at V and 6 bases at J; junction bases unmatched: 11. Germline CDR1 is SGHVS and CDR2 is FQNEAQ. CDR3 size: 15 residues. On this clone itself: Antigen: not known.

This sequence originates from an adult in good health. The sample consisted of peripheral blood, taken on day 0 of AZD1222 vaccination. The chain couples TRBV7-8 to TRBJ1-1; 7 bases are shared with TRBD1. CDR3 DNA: TGTGCCAGCAGCTCAAGGGGCAGGGGGGCTTCTGAAGCTTTCTTT. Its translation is CASSSRGRGASEAFF.